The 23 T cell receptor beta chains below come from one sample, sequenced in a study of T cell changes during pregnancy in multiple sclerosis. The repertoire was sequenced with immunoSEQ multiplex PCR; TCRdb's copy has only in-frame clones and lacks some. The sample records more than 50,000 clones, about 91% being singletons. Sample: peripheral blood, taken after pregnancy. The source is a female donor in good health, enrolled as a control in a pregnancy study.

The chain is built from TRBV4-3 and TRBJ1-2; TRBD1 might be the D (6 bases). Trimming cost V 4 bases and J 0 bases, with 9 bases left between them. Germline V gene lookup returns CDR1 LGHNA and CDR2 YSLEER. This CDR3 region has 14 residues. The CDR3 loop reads CASSRTVTNYGYTF. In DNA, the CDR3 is TGCGCCAGCAGCCGGACAGTCACTAACTATGGCTACACCTTC.

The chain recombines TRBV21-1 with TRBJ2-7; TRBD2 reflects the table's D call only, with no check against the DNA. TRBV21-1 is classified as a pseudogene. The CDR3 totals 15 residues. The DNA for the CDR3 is TGTGCCAGCAGCAAAGGACTAGCGGGGGGCGACGAGCAGTACTTC. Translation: CASSKGLAGGDEQYF.

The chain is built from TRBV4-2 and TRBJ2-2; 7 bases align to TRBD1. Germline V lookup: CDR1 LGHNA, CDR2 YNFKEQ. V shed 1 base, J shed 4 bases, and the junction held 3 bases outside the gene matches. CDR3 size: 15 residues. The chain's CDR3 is CASSQGDSSTGELFF. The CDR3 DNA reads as TGTGCCAGCAGCCAAGGGGACAGTTCCACCGGGGAGCTGTTTTTT.

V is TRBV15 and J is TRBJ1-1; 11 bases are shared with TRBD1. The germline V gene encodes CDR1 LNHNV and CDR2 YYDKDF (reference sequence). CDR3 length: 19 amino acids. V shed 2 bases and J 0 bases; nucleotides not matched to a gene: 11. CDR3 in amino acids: CATSRRRPGTGGMNTEAFF. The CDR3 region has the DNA TGTGCCACCAGCAGACGCCGCCCCGGGACAGGGGGTATGAACACTGAAGCTTTCTTT.

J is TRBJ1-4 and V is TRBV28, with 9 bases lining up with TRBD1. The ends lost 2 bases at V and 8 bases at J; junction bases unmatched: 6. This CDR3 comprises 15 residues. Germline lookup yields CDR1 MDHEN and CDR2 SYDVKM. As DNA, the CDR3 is TGTGCCAGCAGTTTAAACGGACAGGGGAACGAAAAACTGTTTTTT. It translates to CASSLNGQGNEKLFF. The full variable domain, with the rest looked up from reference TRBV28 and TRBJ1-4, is DVKVTQSSRYLVKRTGEKVFLECVQDMDHENMFWYRQDPGLGLRLIYFSYDVKMKEKGDIPEGYSVSREKKERFSLILESASTNQTSMYLCASSLNGQGNEKLFFGSGTQLSVL.

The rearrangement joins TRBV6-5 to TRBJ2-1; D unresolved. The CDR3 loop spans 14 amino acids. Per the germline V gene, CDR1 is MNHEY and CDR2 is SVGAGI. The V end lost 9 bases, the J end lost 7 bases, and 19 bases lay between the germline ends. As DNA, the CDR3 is TGTGCCAGTGCGTCTCGAGAGGTGAGAAATGAGCAGTTCTTC. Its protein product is CASASREVRNEQFF.

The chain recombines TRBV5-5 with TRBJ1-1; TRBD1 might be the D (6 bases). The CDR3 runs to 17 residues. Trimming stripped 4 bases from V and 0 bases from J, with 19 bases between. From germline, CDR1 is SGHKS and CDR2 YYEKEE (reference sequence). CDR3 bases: TGTGCCAGCAGCCCGTCCGGGACACTTATAATGAACACTGAAGCTTTCTTT. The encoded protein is CASSPSGTLIMNTEAFF.

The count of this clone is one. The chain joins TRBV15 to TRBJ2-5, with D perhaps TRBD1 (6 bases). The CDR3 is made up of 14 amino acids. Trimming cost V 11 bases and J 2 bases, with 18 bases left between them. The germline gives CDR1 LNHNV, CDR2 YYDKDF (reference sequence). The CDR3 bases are TGTGCCTCAACCGATCAGGACAGACAAGAGACCCAGTACTTC. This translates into CASTDQDRQETQYF.

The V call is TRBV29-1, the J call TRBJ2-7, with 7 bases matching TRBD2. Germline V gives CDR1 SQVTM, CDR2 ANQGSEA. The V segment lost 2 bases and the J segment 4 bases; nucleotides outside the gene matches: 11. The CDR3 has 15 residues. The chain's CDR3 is CSVEQGGATPYEQYF. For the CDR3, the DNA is TGCAGCGTTGAACAGGGAGGGGCTACGCCATACGAGCAGTACTTC.

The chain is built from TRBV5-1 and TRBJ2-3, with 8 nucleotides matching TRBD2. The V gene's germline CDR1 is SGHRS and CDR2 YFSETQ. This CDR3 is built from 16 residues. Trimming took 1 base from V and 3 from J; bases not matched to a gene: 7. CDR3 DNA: TGCGCCAGCAGCTTGTCACCGGGGGGGCCGACAGATACGCAGTATTTT. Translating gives CASSLSPGGPTDTQYF. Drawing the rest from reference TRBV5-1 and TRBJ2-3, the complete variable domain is KAGVTQTPRYLIKTRGQQVTLSCSPISGHRSVSWYQQTPGQGLQFLFEYFSETQRNKGNFPGRFSGRQFSNSRSEMNVSTLELGDSALYLCASSLSPGGPTDTQYFGPGTRLTVL.

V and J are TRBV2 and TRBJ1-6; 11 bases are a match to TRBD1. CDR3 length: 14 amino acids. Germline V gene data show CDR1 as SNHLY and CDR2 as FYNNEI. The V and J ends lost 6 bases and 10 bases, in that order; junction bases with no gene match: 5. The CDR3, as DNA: TGTGCCAGCAGCCGGGACAGGGGGAAATCACCCCTCCACTTT. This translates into CASSRDRGKSPLHF.

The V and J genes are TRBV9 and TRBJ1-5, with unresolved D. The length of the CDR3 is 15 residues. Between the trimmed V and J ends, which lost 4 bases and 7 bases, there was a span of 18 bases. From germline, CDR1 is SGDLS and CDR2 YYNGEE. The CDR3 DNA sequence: TGTGCCAGCAGCCCCACTGGGCAGGCGGGGCAGCCCCAGCATTTT. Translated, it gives CASSPTGQAGQPQHF.

In DNA, the CDR3 is TGTGCCAGCAACCGACTAGCGGGAGGGCCGGCGAACACCGGGGAGCTGTTTTTT. This encodes CASNRLAGGPANTGELFF. The chain uses TRBV11-2 and TRBJ2-2; 14 positions agree with TRBD2. Germline assignment: CDR1 SGHAT and CDR2 FQNNGV. The J segment lost 0 bases and the V segment lost 7 bases, leaving 7 bases of the junction unmatched. The CDR3 spans 18 residues.

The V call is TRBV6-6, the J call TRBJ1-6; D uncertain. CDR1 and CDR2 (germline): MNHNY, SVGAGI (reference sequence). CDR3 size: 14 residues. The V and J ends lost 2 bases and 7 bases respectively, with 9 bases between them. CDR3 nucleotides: TGTGCCAGCAGTTACGAGGCGGGGAATTCACCCCTCCACTTT. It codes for CASSYEAGNSPLHF.

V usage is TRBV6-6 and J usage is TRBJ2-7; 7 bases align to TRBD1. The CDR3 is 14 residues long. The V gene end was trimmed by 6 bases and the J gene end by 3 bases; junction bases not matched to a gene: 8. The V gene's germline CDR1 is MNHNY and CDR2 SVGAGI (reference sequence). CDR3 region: CASRGTGQNYEQYF. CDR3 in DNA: TGTGCCAGCAGGGGAACGGGACAGAACTACGAGCAGTACTTC.

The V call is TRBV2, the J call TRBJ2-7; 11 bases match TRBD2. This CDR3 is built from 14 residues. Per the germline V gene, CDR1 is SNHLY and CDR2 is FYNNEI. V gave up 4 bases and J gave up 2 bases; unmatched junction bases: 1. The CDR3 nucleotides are TGTGCCAGCAGTGTAGCGGGAGGGGCCTACGAGCAGTACTTC. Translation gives CASSVAGGAYEQYF.

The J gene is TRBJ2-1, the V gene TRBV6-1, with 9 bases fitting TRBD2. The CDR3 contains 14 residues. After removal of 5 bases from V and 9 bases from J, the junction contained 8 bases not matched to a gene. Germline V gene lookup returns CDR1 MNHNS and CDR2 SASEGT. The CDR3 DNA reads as TGTGCCAGCAGTCTAGGGACTAGCCGGAGTGAGCAGTTCTTC. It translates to CASSLGTSRSEQFF.

Written as DNA, the CDR3 is TGTGCCAGCAGCCCCTCGAGACTCGCTCTCACCGGGGAGCTGTTTTTT. Translated, it gives CASSPSRLALTGELFF. The chain carries TRBV5-8 and TRBJ2-2; D gene uncertain. Deletions cut 4 bases from V and 4 bases from J, with 17 bases between. Germline CDR1 SGHTS, CDR2 YDEGEE. CDR3 length: 16 residues.

The CDR3 region is CASSLALQGEGYTF. The CDR3 DNA reads as TGTGCCAGCAGCTTAGCGCTACAGGGGGAAGGCTACACCTTC. The gene calls are TRBV7-8 and TRBJ1-2; 8 bases are a match to TRBD1. Trimming cost V 0 bases and J 8 bases; bases outside gene matches: 5. Germline CDR1 SGHVS, CDR2 FQNEAQ. The CDR3 extends over 14 amino acids.

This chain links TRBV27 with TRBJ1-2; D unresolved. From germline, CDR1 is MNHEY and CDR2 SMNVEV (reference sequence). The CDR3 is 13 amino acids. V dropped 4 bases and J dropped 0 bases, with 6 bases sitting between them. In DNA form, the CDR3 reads TGTGCCAGCAGTTCGGAGTCTAACTATGGCTACACCTTC. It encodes CASSSESNYGYTF.

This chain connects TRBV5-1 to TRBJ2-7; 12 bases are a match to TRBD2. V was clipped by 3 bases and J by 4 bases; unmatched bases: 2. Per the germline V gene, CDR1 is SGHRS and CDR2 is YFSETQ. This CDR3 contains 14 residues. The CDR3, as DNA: TGCGCCAGCAGCTCGGGACTAGCGGGTTACGAGCAGTACTTC. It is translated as CASSSGLAGYEQYF.

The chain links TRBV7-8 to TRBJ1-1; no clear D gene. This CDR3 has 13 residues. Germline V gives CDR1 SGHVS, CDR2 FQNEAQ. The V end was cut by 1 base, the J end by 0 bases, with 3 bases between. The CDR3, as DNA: TGTGCCAGCAGCTTAGTAGTGAACACTGAAGCTTTCTTT. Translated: CASSLVVNTEAFF.

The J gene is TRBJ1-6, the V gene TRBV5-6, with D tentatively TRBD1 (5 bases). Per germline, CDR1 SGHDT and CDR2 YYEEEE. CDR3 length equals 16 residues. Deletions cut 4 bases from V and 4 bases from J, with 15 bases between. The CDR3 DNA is TGTGCCAGCAGCCCACGGGGGGGACGGTATAATTCACCCCTCCACTTT. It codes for CASSPRGGRYNSPLHF. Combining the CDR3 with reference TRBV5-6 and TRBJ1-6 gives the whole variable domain DAGVTQSPTHLIKTRGQQVTLRCSPKSGHDTVSWYQQALGQGPQFIFQYYEEEERQRGNFPDRFSGHQFPNYSSELNVNALLLGDSALYLCASSPRGGRYNSPLHFGNGTRLTVT.